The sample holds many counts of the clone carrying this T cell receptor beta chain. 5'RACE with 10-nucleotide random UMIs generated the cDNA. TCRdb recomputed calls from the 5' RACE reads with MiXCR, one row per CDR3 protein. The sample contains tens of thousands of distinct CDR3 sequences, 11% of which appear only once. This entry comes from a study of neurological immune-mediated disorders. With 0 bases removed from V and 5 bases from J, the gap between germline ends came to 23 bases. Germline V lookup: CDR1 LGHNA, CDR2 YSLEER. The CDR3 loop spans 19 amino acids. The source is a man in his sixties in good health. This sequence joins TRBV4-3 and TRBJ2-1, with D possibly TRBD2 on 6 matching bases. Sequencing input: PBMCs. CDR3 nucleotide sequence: TGCGCCAGCAGCCAAGATAACGAGTTTAGGCTAGCGCGAGACAATGAGCAGTTCTTC. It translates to CASSQDNEFRLARDNEQFF.